These 11 T cell receptor beta chains were sequenced from one sample in a study of cytomegalovirus exposure and HLA in healthy donors. The table came from immunoSEQ multiplex PCR; TCRdb's copy has only in-frame clones and leaves some out. The repertoire includes roughly 50,000 clones, roughly nine tenths of them detected once, and 1.1% sits in the top ten. Sequencing was done on a sample of PBMCs. The source is a man in his late teens or twenties in good health and CMV-seronegative.

A remark on this clone: Within the sample, other DNA sequences also encode this same CDR3. The V and J genes are TRBV18 and TRBJ2-7, with 7 bases matching TRBD1. The CDR3 contains 13 residues. V lost 1 base to trimming and J lost 7 bases; unmatched junction nucleotides: 4. CDR1 is KGHSH and CDR2 is LQKENI in the germline V gene. CDR3 nucleotides: TGTGCCAGCTCACCACAGGGGGCGGGTGAGCAGTACTTC. Translated: CASSPQGAGEQYF.

The chain uses TRBV6-5 and TRBJ1-2; TRBD1 is a possible D gene (5 bases). V was cut by 7 bases and J by 1 base, with 16 bases left in between. The germline V gene encodes CDR1 MNHEY and CDR2 SVGAGI. CDR3 length: 15 residues. The CDR3 sequence is CASTQGGKLNYGYTF. For the CDR3, the DNA is TGTGCCAGCACCCAGGGCGGTAAACTTAACTATGGCTACACCTTC.

CDR3 bases: TGCGCCAGCAGCTTAAGACAGGGAACACCCTACGAGCAGTACTTC. Translating gives CASSLRQGTPYEQYF. This rearrangement joins TRBV5-1 to TRBJ2-7; 7 nucleotides align to TRBD1. Losses at the gene ends were 2 bases for V and 2 bases for J; bases not matched to a gene: 7. This CDR3 is 15 amino acids long. CDR1 is SGHRS and CDR2 is YFSETQ in the germline V gene.

This clone showed up just a few times. The V gene is TRBV29-1, the J gene TRBJ1-1; 7 nucleotides align to TRBD1. The V and J ends lost 6 bases and 5 bases, in that order; junction bases with no gene match: 3. The CDR3 extends over 11 amino acids. The germline gives CDR1 SQVTM, CDR2 ANQGSEA. For the CDR3, the DNA is TGCAGCGTGACAGGGTCGACTGAAGCTTTCTTT. It is translated as CSVTGSTEAFF.

The V call is TRBV2, the J call TRBJ2-1; 10 positions agree with TRBD2. Germline CDR1 and CDR2: SNHLY and FYNNEI. The J segment lost 4 bases and the V segment lost 6 bases, leaving 6 bases of the junction unmatched. The CDR3 is 15 amino acids. The CDR3 region has the DNA TGTGCCAGCAGGGCGGGACTAGCGAGATACAATGAGCAGTTCTTC. It encodes CASRAGLARYNEQFF.

This clone has only a few counts. The chain carries TRBV14 and TRBJ1-1; perhaps TRBD1 as D (5 bases). This CDR3 spans 13 amino acids. The V gene's germline CDR1 is SGHDN and CDR2 FVKESK. V shed 6 bases and J shed 1 base, with 9 bases lying between them. DNA for the CDR3: TGTGCCAGCAGACCGACAGAGAACACTGAAGCTTTCTTT. Its translation is CASRPTENTEAFF.

V is TRBV30 and J is TRBJ2-3; weak D call: TRBD2 (6 bases). V was cut by 4 bases and J by 2 bases, with 16 bases left in between. The CDR3 extends over 15 amino acids. CDR1 is GTSNPN, CDR2 SVGIG, per germline (reference sequence). CDR3 protein: CAWKLRGTYTDTQYF. DNA for the CDR3: TGTGCCTGGAAGTTGCGGGGCACCTACACAGATACGCAGTATTTT.

The V and J genes are TRBV19 and TRBJ2-7, with 7 nucleotides matching TRBD1. V shed 10 bases, J shed 5 bases, and the junction held 11 bases outside the gene matches. CDR3 length: 13 amino acids. Germline CDR1 LNHDA, CDR2 SQIVND (reference sequence). The chain's CDR3 is CATRQTGSHEQYF. For the CDR3, the DNA is TGTGCCACCCGCCAGACAGGGTCCCACGAGCAGTACTTC.

The V gene is TRBV18, the J gene TRBJ2-3; D remains ambiguous. Looked up from germline, CDR1 is KGHSH and CDR2 is LQKENI. CDR3 length equals 14 residues. V lost 2 bases and J lost 2, with 8 bases in between. The CDR3 DNA is TGTGCCAGCTCACCAGTCAGTGTCACAGATACGCAGTATTTT. Residues: CASSPVSVTDTQYF.

V usage is TRBV19 and J usage is TRBJ2-3; D gene unclear. The CDR3 runs to 13 residues. V was cut by 2 bases and J by 2 bases, with 5 bases left in between. Per germline, CDR1 LNHDA and CDR2 SQIVND (reference sequence). The CDR3 DNA sequence: TGTGCCAGTAGTATATCCCTCACAGATACGCAGTATTTT. Residues: CASSISLTDTQYF.

The chain joins TRBV4-1 to TRBJ2-7; tentatively, D is TRBD1 (6 bases). CDR1 MGHRA and CDR2 YSYEKL come from the germline V gene. This CDR3 spans 12 amino acids. V was clipped by 1 base and J by 6 bases, with 7 bases between them. The CDR3 DNA reads as TGCGCCAGCAGCCAAGTACAGGGCGAGCAGTACTTC. Translation: CASSQVQGEQYF.